This entry lists 11 T cell receptor beta chains sequenced from one sample in a study of T cells after yellow fever vaccination (dated by TCRdb to between 2018 and 2021). To prepare the library, 5' RACE was applied. The sample was run on an Illumina HiSeq 2500. TCRdb applied fastp at Q25 and MiXCR to the public reads, then kept only in-frame beta chains. Every CDR3 protein is listed once, alongside the most common genes and DNA of its rows. The sample records fewer than 450,000 distinct CDR3 sequences, 11% of which are singletons. The ten largest clonotypes hold around 20% of the sample. In light of the paper, this sample's treatment or condition label describes: live attenuated yellow fever vaccine strain. This specimen was PBMCs, taken on the day of the first yellow fever vaccination. Every receptor here comes from a man aged 18 to 35 who received the YFV17D yellow fever vaccine.

This chain joins TRBV20-1 and TRBJ1-2; no definite D call. The CDR3 covers 12 residues. Trimming stripped 1 base from V and 2 bases from J, with 5 bases between. Germline loops: CDR1 DFQATT, CDR2 SNEGSKA (reference sequence). The DNA of the CDR3 is TGCAGTGCTAGAGTTTCGAACTATGGCTACACCTTC. Protein product: CSARVSNYGYTF.

This clonotype was detected a few times. The chain uses TRBV5-1 and TRBJ2-1, with D possibly being TRBD2 (5 bases). From germline, CDR1 is SGHRS and CDR2 YFSETQ. Trimming stripped 1 base from V and 0 bases from J, with 14 bases between. The CDR3 is 17 amino acids. The CDR3 DNA follows: TGCGCCAGCAGCTTGTTTTCCCACCGGGGCTCCTACAATGAGCAGTTCTTC. This codes for CASSLFSHRGSYNEQFF.

The gene calls are TRBV5-1 and TRBJ2-1; 7 bases are a match to TRBD1. Germline assignment: CDR1 SGHRS and CDR2 YFSETQ. This CDR3 region has 15 residues. V lost 4 bases and J lost 9; bases outside the gene matches: 13. In DNA, the CDR3 is TGCGCCAGCAGCATTACAGGGGTTTGGGCTCCTGAGCAGTTCTTC. It yields the protein CASSITGVWAPEQFF.

The V and J genes are TRBV5-1 and TRBJ1-1; D may be TRBD1 (5 bases). The V end lost 1 base, the J end lost 7 bases, and 11 bases lay between the germline ends. Looked up from germline, CDR1 is SGHRS and CDR2 is YFSETQ. This CDR3 spans 13 amino acids. In nucleotides, the CDR3 is TGCGCCAGCAGCTTGCTGGTGGGACTTGAAGCTTTCTTT. Protein sequence: CASSLLVGLEAFF.

The chain employs TRBV12-3 or TRBV12-4 and TRBJ2-2; D remains ambiguous. With 2 bases removed from V and 5 bases from J, the gap between germline ends came to 12 bases. The CDR3 runs 15 residues. The CDR3 DNA is TGTGCCAGCAGTTTACCCCCAGGTCTTACCGGGGAGCTGTTTTTT. Encoded protein: CASSLPPGLTGELFF.

In its sample, this clonotype was seen a few times. The gene calls are TRBV4-2 and TRBJ1-5; possible D gene TRBD1, 6 bases. Per germline, CDR1 LGHNA and CDR2 YNFKEQ. The CDR3 is made up of 17 amino acids. Trimming took off 3 bases at V and 3 bases at J, with 18 bases between the two ends. CDR3 sequence (DNA): TGTGCCAGCAGCCATTTCCCACGGGGGGCGAACAATCAGCCCCAGCATTTT. Its translation is CASSHFPRGANNQPQHF.

The V call is TRBV9, the J call TRBJ1-1; D is uncertain. The CDR3 extends over 14 amino acids. Per the germline V gene, CDR1 is SGDLS and CDR2 is YYNGEE. V was cut by 3 bases and J by 4 bases, with 13 bases left in between. CDR3 sequence reads: CASSGWGPGTEAFF. The CDR3 bases are TGTGCCAGCAGCGGGTGGGGTCCGGGCACTGAAGCTTTCTTT. Full variable domain (outside the CDR3, taken from reference TRBV9 and TRBJ1-1): DSGVTQTPKHLITATGQRVTLRCSPRSGDLSVYWYQQSLDQGLQFLIQYYNGEERAKGNILERFSAQQFPDLHSELNLSSLELGDSALYFCASSGWGPGTEAFFGQGTRLTVV.

The table lists this clonotype with many counts. The chain combines TRBV12-3 or TRBV12-4 with TRBJ2-3, with D possibly being TRBD1 or TRBD2 (5 bases each). Trimming shortened V by 4 bases and J by 6 bases, and 14 bases separated the two germline ends. This CDR3 is built from 14 residues. The CDR3 region has the DNA TGTGCCAGCAGTTGGGGCAGGGTAGCGGATACGCAGTATTTT. Its translation is CASSWGRVADTQYF.

This clonotype has only a few counts. The genes are TRBV20-1 and TRBJ2-6, with a weak D call TRBD1 (6 bases). Trimming shortened V by 3 bases and J by 4 bases, and 10 bases separated the two germline ends. The CDR3 is 14 amino acids. Germline V gene data show CDR1 as DFQATT and CDR2 as SNEGSKA (reference sequence). The CDR3 bases are TGCAGTGCTAGGGTAGGACAGGGGGCCAACGTCCTGACTTTC. This encodes CSARVGQGANVLTF.

Worth noting for this clonotype: A clone one base away is much larger, so this may be a read error. The chain couples TRBV7-9 to TRBJ2-7, with TRBD1 matching 9 bases. Germline-derived CDR1 and CDR2 are SEHNR and FQNEAQ (reference sequence). The CDR3 consists of 15 residues. This CDR3 reads CASSPIRDRAYEHYF. The CDR3 region has the DNA TGTGCCAGCAGCCCGATCCGGGACAGGGCCTACGAGCATTACTTC.

The V gene is TRBV5-1, the J gene TRBJ1-1, with TRBD1 as a possible D gene (6 bases). The V end was cut by 0 bases, the J end by 0 bases, with 6 bases between. The CDR3 loop spans 14 amino acids. Germline V gene sequence: CDR1 SGHRS, CDR2 YFSETQ. CDR3 sequence reads: CASSLGDMNTEAFF. CDR3 nucleotide sequence: TGCGCCAGCAGCTTGGGGGACATGAACACTGAAGCTTTCTTT.